The T cell receptor beta chain described here comes from a study of blood T cell repertoires in COVID-19. Study-wide background: Among Cohort 3 donors, those recovered had two negative PCRs, clearance, or symptom resolution. Specimens from acute and convalescent COVID-19 originated in the United States, Italy and Spain. Sources were T cells, B-cell-depleted T cells, or PBMCs; the material itself was cDNA or gDNA.

Germline assignment: CDR1 SGHKS and CDR2 YYEKEE (reference sequence). V lost 0 bases to trimming and J lost 7 bases, with 14 bases between them. CDR3 size: 15 residues. TCRdb's table, derived via immunoSEQ multiplex PCR, lists solely in-frame clones and lacks some. Counted here are 250,000 to 350,000 clones, 85% to 90% occurring once; the ten biggest clones make up around 2%. Cohort assignment relied on participant-reported clinical history. This clonotype was sampled from an older woman in a cohort exposed to, infected with or recovered from COVID-19 (not recorded which). The sequenced sample consisted of PBMCs or T cells enriched from blood (not recorded which). The rearrangement uses TRBV5-5 and TRBJ2-1; a possible D gene is TRBD2 (6 bases). CDR3 sequence: CASSLAEVGSNEQFF. The CDR3 coding sequence is TGTGCCAGCAGCTTGGCGGAGGTCGGGAGTAATGAGCAGTTCTTC.